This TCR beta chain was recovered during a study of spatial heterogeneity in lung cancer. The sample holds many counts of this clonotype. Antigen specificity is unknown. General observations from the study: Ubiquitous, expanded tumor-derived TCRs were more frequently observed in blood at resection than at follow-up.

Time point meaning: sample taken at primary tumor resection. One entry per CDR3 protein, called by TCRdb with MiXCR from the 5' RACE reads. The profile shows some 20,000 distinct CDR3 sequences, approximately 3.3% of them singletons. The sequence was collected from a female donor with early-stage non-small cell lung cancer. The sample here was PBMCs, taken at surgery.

CDR3 amino acids: CASSPGLNEQFF. CDR3 in DNA: TGTGCCAGCAGCCCGGGACTCAATGAGCAGTTCTTC. The rearrangement uses TRBV6-6 and TRBJ2-1; the D gene is possibly TRBD2 (6 bases). The germline gives CDR1 MNHNY, CDR2 SVGAGI (reference sequence). The CDR3 totals 12 residues. V was cut by 6 bases and J by 6 bases, with 9 bases left in between.